This passage covers 31 T cell receptor beta chains from one sample sequenced in a study of T cells in localized non-small cell lung cancer (dated by TCRdb to 2019 to 2021). The method was the immunoSEQ multiplex PCR assay. In TCRdb, the immuneACCESS table is reduced to in-frame sequences with V and J assigned. These tables do not hold every clone; where another copy was compared, an unresolved V gene accounts for under half, and the others remain unexplained. This sample has 20,000 to 25,000 clones in its table, and approximately 84% of those were observed once. More than 2% of the sample is in the top ten clones. The material sequenced was peripheral blood, taken before any cancer treatment. These receptors came from a man aged 35-69 years with stage I lung adenocarcinoma.

The genes are TRBV5-4 and TRBJ2-4; tentative D call: TRBD1 (5 bases). This CDR3 comprises 12 residues. Trimming took off 8 bases at V and 0 bases at J, with 6 bases between the two ends. Germline CDR1 reads SGHNT; CDR2 reads YYREEE (reference sequence). The CDR3 reads CASQGAKNIQYF. CDR3 DNA sequence: TGTGCCAGTCAGGGAGCCAAAAACATTCAGTACTTC.

This CDR3 reads CASSPRPGLSGDTQYF. The CDR3 DNA reads TGTGCCAGCTCACCCCGGCCCGGGTTGAGCGGAGATACGCAGTATTTT. The V gene is TRBV18, the J gene TRBJ2-3, with a tentative D call TRBD2 (5 bases). The V gene's germline CDR1 is KGHSH and CDR2 LQKENI. V was clipped by 3 bases and J by 5 bases, with 18 bases between them. The CDR3 length is 16 residues. The full variable domain, rest sourced from reference TRBV18 and TRBJ2-3, is NAGVMQNPRHLVRRRGQEARLRCSPMKGHSHVYWYRQLPEEGLKFMVYLQKENIIDESGMPKERFSAEFPKEGPSILRIQQVVRGDSAAYFCASSPRPGLSGDTQYFGPGTRLTVL.

The chain has TRBV4-3 and TRBJ2-5, with 9 bases lining up with TRBD1. V was pared by 4 bases and J by 4 bases, with 7 bases of the junction left unmatched. Germline assignment: CDR1 LGHNA and CDR2 YSLEER. The CDR3 spans 15 residues. CDR3 region: CASSPGQGNGETQYF. The CDR3 DNA reads TGCGCCAGCAGCCCTGGACAGGGGAACGGAGAGACCCAGTACTTC.

This clone has just one count. The chain combines TRBV6-4 with TRBJ2-3; D uncertain. CDR1 and CDR2 from the germline V gene are MRHNA and SNTAGT. This CDR3 is 13 amino acids long. Trimming cost V 2 bases and J 5 bases, with 8 bases left between them. This chain's CDR3 is CASSDQLGDTQYF. DNA of the CDR3: TGTGCCAGCAGTGACCAGCTCGGAGATACGCAGTATTTT.

A few counts support this clone. V usage is TRBV4-1 and J usage is TRBJ1-1; TRBD1 agrees at 7 bases. Trimming removed 2 bases from V and 1 base from J; junction bases left unmatched: 4. Germline CDR1 reads MGHRA; CDR2 reads YSYEKL. The CDR3 has 15 amino acids. CDR3 nucleotide sequence: TGCGCCAGCAGCCAAACAGGGGTGGCGAACACTGAAGCTTTCTTT. Residues: CASSQTGVANTEAFF.

The rearrangement uses TRBV9 and TRBJ1-6; D is uncertain. The V gene lost 0 bases and the J gene lost 6 bases, with 16 bases spanning the gap. CDR3 length equals 17 residues. Germline-derived CDR1 and CDR2 are SGDLS and YYNGEE. The CDR3 loop is CASSVGPLDNSNSPLHF. In DNA form, the CDR3 reads TGTGCCAGCAGCGTAGGACCCCTCGACAATTCTAATTCACCCCTCCACTTT.

The chain recombines TRBV27 with TRBJ2-5; 11 nucleotides line up with TRBD1. Unmatched junction bases numbered 9, after V lost 5 bases and J lost 4 bases. Per the germline V gene, CDR1 is MNHEY and CDR2 is SMNVEV (reference sequence). The CDR3 has 16 residues. The DNA of the CDR3 is TGTGCCAGCAGTCACTGGACAGGGGGCGGCGGAGAGACCCAGTACTTC. It specifies CASSHWTGGGGETQYF.

This chain uses TRBV7-3 with TRBJ1-1, with 10 nucleotides matching TRBD1. Germline-derived CDR1 and CDR2 are SGHTA and FQGTGA. Trimming at V came to 1 base and at J to 5 bases, leaving 4 bases not matched to a gene. This CDR3 has 15 residues. This chain's CDR3 is CASSLKDRGVTEAFF. CDR3 DNA: TGTGCCAGCAGCTTAAAGGACAGGGGGGTTACTGAAGCTTTCTTT.

This clone was picked up a small number of times. This sequence joins TRBV15 and TRBJ2-2, with D possibly matching TRBD2 (5 bases). The CDR3 contains 16 residues. Trimming pared 5 bases from V and 0 bases from J, leaving 13 bases between. Germline assignment: CDR1 LNHNV and CDR2 YYDKDF (reference sequence). DNA of the CDR3: TGTGCCACCAGCGGAGGCCTCAACGCGAACACCGGGGAGCTGTTTTTT. Translating gives CATSGGLNANTGELFF.

The V call is TRBV7-2, the J call TRBJ2-3; D remains unclear. CDR3 length: 13 amino acids. V was trimmed by 5 bases and J by 6 bases, leaving 12 bases between them. Germline loops: CDR1 SGHTA, CDR2 FQGNSA. CDR3 amino acids: CASSLVARDTQYF. The CDR3 DNA is TGTGCCAGCAGCCTGGTCGCGAGGGATACGCAGTATTTT.

For the CDR3, the DNA is TGTGCCACCAGCAGAGGTCGGGGACTAGCGGAAGAGCAGTTCTTC. Amino acids: CATSRGRGLAEEQFF. V usage is TRBV15 and J usage is TRBJ2-1; 11 bases agree with TRBD2. V shed 1 base and J 10 bases; nucleotides not matched to a gene: 6. The germline gives CDR1 LNHNV, CDR2 YYDKDF (reference sequence). This CDR3 comprises 15 residues.

The chain employs TRBV19 and TRBJ2-1, with 7 bases matching TRBD2. This CDR3 contains 17 residues. V lost 3 bases, J lost 7 bases, and 15 bases stayed unmatched. Looked up from germline, CDR1 is LNHDA and CDR2 is SQIVND (reference sequence). CDR3 amino acids: CASSIPPVGGSPNEQFF. The CDR3 bases are TGTGCCAGTAGTATTCCCCCTGTTGGCGGGAGCCCGAATGAGCAGTTCTTC.

The gene calls are TRBV5-4 and TRBJ2-7; D is unresolved. V was pared by 6 bases and J by 5 bases, with 21 bases between. This CDR3 has 15 residues. Germline loops: CDR1 SGHNT, CDR2 YYREEE (reference sequence). The CDR3 is CASTSSIGIYDEQYF. As DNA, the CDR3 is TGTGCCAGCACCTCCTCCATAGGGATTTACGACGAGCAGTACTTC.

V usage is TRBV11-2 and J usage is TRBJ2-7; TRBD2 matches 8 bases. This CDR3 is built from 17 residues. CDR1 and CDR2 (germline): SGHAT, FQNNGV. The J segment lost 4 bases and the V segment lost 3 bases, leaving 14 bases of the junction unmatched. The CDR3 nucleotides read TGTGCCAGCAGCTTCCGACCATCGGGACTAGAGGGATACGAGCAGTACTTC. Translating it yields CASSFRPSGLEGYEQYF.

This clone was counted only a few times. This chain connects TRBV29-1 to TRBJ2-7; 8 bases align to TRBD1. Germline CDR1 is SQVTM and CDR2 is ANQGSEA. J lost 4 bases, V lost 3 bases, and 11 bases had no gene match. The CDR3 length is 15 residues. For the CDR3, the DNA is TGCAGCGTTGATGATCGGCGACAGGGGAGGTACGAGCAGTACTTC. Encoded protein: CSVDDRRQGRYEQYF.

The chain has TRBV5-6 and TRBJ2-7; 7 bases map to TRBD2. V gave up 2 bases and J gave up 0 bases; unmatched junction bases: 5. Germline V gives CDR1 SGHDT, CDR2 YYEEEE. The CDR3 consists of 15 residues. CDR3 sequence reads: CASSFGGRASYEQYF. CDR3 DNA: TGTGCCAGCAGCTTCGGGGGGAGGGCCTCCTACGAGCAGTACTTC.

V usage is TRBV28 and J usage is TRBJ2-5; tentative D call: TRBD1 (5 bases). CDR3 length: 14 amino acids. Germline V gives CDR1 MDHEN, CDR2 SYDVKM. The V and J ends lost 1 base and 4 bases respectively, with 10 bases between them. This chain's CDR3 is CASSLSGAGETQYF. As DNA, the CDR3 is TGTGCCAGCAGTTTATCTGGGGCCGGAGAGACCCAGTACTTC.

This clone was recorded only once. The chain is built from TRBV4-3 and TRBJ2-3; TRBD2 matches at 7 bases. Germline CDR1 is LGHNA and CDR2 is YSLEER. The CDR3 spans 16 residues. V lost 4 bases, J lost 4 bases, and 11 bases stayed unmatched. DNA of the CDR3: TGCGCCAGCAGCCGAACCATAGCGGGCGGGGCAGATACGCAGTATTTT. Amino acids: CASSRTIAGGADTQYF.

The V gene is TRBV5-6, the J gene TRBJ2-1; D is ambiguous. Germline-derived CDR1 and CDR2 are SGHDT and YYEEEE. The CDR3 runs to 16 residues. Trimming took off 0 bases at V and 8 bases at J, with 18 bases between the two ends. The CDR3, as DNA: TGTGCCAGCAGCTTGGATCTAGAAGTTGGCGTCGATGAGCAGTTCTTC. Translation: CASSLDLEVGVDEQFF.

The genes are TRBV9 and TRBJ2-3; D is undetermined. The CDR3 extends over 18 amino acids. The V and J ends lost 0 bases and 2 bases respectively, with 19 bases between them. Germline V gene lookup returns CDR1 SGDLS and CDR2 YYNGEE. The DNA for the CDR3 is TGTGCCAGCAGCGTAGCCGGAATTGGACCTACCTCCACAGATACGCAGTATTTT. Residues: CASSVAGIGPTSTDTQYF.

The chain carries TRBV5-1 and TRBJ1-6, with unresolved D. This CDR3 contains 13 residues. The V and J ends lost 0 bases and 7 bases respectively, with 5 bases between them. Per germline, CDR1 SGHRS and CDR2 YFSETQ. CDR3 protein: CASSLGENSPLHF. The DNA for the CDR3 is TGCGCCAGCAGCTTGGGTGAGAATTCACCCCTCCACTTT.

The chain couples TRBV7-2 to TRBJ1-1; D is ambiguous. The V gene's germline CDR1 is SGHTA and CDR2 FQGNSA. The CDR3 is 15 amino acids. Trimming took 0 bases from V and 3 from J, leaving 11 bases between them. The CDR3 DNA reads as TGTGCCAGCAGCTTAGCCTGGGGTTCAGACACTGAAGCTTTCTTT. Its translation is CASSLAWGSDTEAFF.

This chain connects TRBV9 to TRBJ2-5; TRBD1 is a possible D gene (6 bases). CDR1 and CDR2 from the germline V gene are SGDLS and YYNGEE. The V end was cut by 4 bases, the J end by 5 bases, with 12 bases between. The length of the CDR3 is 13 residues. The CDR3 DNA reads as TGTGCCAGCAGCCAGGGGCAGGGGGAGACCCAGTACTTC. Its translation is CASSQGQGETQYF.

The chain couples TRBV2 to TRBJ2-5; TRBD2 agrees at 9 bases. From germline, CDR1 is SNHLY and CDR2 FYNNEI. CDR3 size: 14 residues. V lost 3 bases and J lost 5; bases outside the gene matches: 4. The CDR3: CASSEGAGGETQYF. The CDR3, as DNA: TGTGCCAGCAGTGAGGGGGCGGGAGGGGAGACCCAGTACTTC. The entire variable domain, with the rest obtained from reference TRBV2 and TRBJ2-5, is as follows: EPEVTQTPSHQVTQMGQEVILRCVPISNHLYFYWYRQILGQKVEFLVSFYNNEISEKSEIFDDQFSVERPDGSNFTLKIRSTKLEDSAMYFCASSEGAGGETQYFGPGTRLLVL.

The chain uses TRBV6-5 and TRBJ1-1, with a possible D match to TRBD1 (5 bases). The CDR3 sequence is 13 residues long. Trimming pared 8 bases from V and 5 bases from J, leaving 15 bases between. Germline-derived CDR1 and CDR2 are MNHEY and SVGAGI. The CDR3, as DNA: TGTGCCAGCCATTCAGGGTTTTTAACTGAAGCTTTCTTT. This encodes CASHSGFLTEAFF.

The J gene is TRBJ2-7, the V gene TRBV5-1, with 9 bases identical to TRBD1. In germline, CDR1 is SGHRS, CDR2 YFSETQ. The V and J ends lost 2 bases and 4 bases, in that order; junction bases with no gene match: 7. The CDR3 has 15 residues. DNA of the CDR3: TGCGCCAGCAGCTTTCAGACAGGGGGGGATTACGAGCAGTACTTC. It codes for CASSFQTGGDYEQYF.

The count of this clone is one. V gene TRBV4-1 combines with J gene TRBJ1-2; perhaps TRBD1 as D (5 bases). The V gene's germline CDR1 is MGHRA and CDR2 YSYEKL. The CDR3 has 14 amino acids. V lost 0 bases, J lost 5 bases, and 10 bases lay in between. Here the CDR3 DNA reads TGCGCCAGCAGCCAAGATGTGACAGTTTATGGCTACACCTTC. It yields the protein CASSQDVTVYGYTF.

The gene calls are TRBV7-2 and TRBJ2-1; TRBD2 matches at 8 bases. V was pared by 5 bases and J by 3 bases, with 6 bases of the junction left unmatched. CDR1 and CDR2 from the germline V gene are SGHTA and FQGNSA. The CDR3 runs 15 residues. The CDR3, as DNA: TGTGCCAGCAGCCGGACCGGGACTAGCTACAATGAGCAGTTCTTC. This sequence encodes CASSRTGTSYNEQFF.

This clone was observed a few times. The V call is TRBV5-4, the J call TRBJ1-1, with D possibly matching TRBD1 (5 bases). Trimming took off 4 bases at V and 5 bases at J, with 18 bases between the two ends. The germline gives CDR1 SGHNT, CDR2 YYREEE (reference sequence). This CDR3 is built from 15 residues. Here the CDR3 DNA reads TGTGCCAGCAGCGCAAGACAGACTTTCTTAACTGAAGCTTTCTTT. Residues: CASSARQTFLTEAFF.

The V call is TRBV28, the J call TRBJ2-7, with TRBD1 identical over 8 bases. Germline values: CDR1 MDHEN, CDR2 SYDVKM. Germline trimming cut 5 bases from V and 10 bases from J; bases unmatched to any gene: 10. This CDR3 spans 13 amino acids. CDR3 coding DNA: TGTGCCAGCAGTAGACAGGGGCTTTTCAATCAGTACTTC. It encodes CASSRQGLFNQYF.

This clone was recorded once. J is TRBJ2-1 and V is TRBV4-2; D might be TRBD1 (5 bases). The CDR3 totals 17 residues. V shed 0 bases and J shed 0 bases, with 12 bases lying between them. Per the germline V gene, CDR1 is LGHNA and CDR2 is YNFKEQ. The CDR3 DNA sequence: TGTGCCAGCAGCCAAGAGGCAGGGCCTAGCTCCTACAATGAGCAGTTCTTC. As protein: CASSQEAGPSSYNEQFF.